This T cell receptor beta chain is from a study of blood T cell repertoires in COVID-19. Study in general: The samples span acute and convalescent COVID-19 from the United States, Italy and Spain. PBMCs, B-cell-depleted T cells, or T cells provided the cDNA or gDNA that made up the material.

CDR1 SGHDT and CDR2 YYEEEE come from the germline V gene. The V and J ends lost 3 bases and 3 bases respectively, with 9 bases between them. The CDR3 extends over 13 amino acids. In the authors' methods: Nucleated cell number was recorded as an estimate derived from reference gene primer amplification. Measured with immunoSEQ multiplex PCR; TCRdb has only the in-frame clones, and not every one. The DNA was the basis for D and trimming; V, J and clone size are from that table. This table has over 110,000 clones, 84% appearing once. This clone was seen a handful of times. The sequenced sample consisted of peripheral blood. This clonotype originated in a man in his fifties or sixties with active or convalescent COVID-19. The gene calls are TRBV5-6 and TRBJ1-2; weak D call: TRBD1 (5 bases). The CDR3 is CASSSQAHYGYTF. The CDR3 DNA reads TGTGCCAGCAGCTCACAGGCGCACTATGGCTACACCTTC. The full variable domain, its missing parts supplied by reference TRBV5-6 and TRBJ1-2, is DAGVTQSPTHLIKTRGQQVTLRCSPKSGHDTVSWYQQALGQGPQFIFQYYEEEERQRGNFPDRFSGHQFPNYSSELNVNALLLGDSALYLCASSSQAHYGYTFGSGTRLTVV.